This T cell receptor beta chain came from a study of neurological immune-mediated disorders. Study results and caveats: TCR clonal expansion peaked in HTLV-1-associated myelopathy patients and was lowest in multiple sclerosis patients.

The making of cDNA relied on 5'RACE with 10-nucleotide random UMIs. TCRdb called the 5' RACE reads again in MiXCR, with one record for every CDR3 protein. The sample holds under 100,000 distinct CDR3 sequences, approximately 13% seen once. Germline CDR1 is MDHEN and CDR2 is SYDVKM. Germline trimming cut 5 bases from V and 8 bases from J; bases unmatched to any gene: 5. CDR3 size: 13 residues. Noted time point: longitudinal time-point 2. Unsorted libraries were prepared from 2 million PBMCs that had been stored at -80 C. This clonotype appeared many times. Its antigen is unknown. The rearrangement joins TRBV28 to TRBJ1-2; TRBD1 matches 10 bases. The sequencing input was PBMCs. This sequence was found in a female donor with HTLV-1-associated myelopathy (HAM/TSP). The DNA of the CDR3 is TGTGCCAGCAGTCGACAGGGGGCAGGGGGCTACACCTTC. It encodes CASSRQGAGGYTF.